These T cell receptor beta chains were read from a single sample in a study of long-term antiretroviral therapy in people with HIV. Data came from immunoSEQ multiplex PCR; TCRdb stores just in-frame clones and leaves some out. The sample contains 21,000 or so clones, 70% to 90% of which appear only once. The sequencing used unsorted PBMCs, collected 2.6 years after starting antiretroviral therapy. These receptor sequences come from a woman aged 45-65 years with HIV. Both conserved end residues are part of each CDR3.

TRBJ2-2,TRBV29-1,CSVILQSNTGELFF
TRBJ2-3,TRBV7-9,CASSLTLAGADTQYF
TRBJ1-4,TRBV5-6,CASSWRDEVEKLFF
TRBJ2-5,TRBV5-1,CASSFQETQYF
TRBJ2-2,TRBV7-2,CASSPHTGELFF
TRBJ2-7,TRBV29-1,CSVERANSYEQYF
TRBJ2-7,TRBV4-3,CASSQAPAYEQYF
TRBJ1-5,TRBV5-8,CASSLEGEPQHF
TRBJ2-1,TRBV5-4,CASSATGFLGNEQFF
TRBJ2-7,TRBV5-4,CASSRTGTGYYEQYF
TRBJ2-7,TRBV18,CASSPFSGELYEQYF
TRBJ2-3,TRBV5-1,CASSLGTTGKTDTQYF
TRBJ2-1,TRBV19,CASSREVYNEQFF
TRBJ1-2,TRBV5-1,CASSYSRDRGLGYTF
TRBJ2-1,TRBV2,CASRGLDNEQFF
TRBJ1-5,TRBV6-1,CASSEGTVNQPQHF
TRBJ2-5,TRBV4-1,CASSPTLRETQYF
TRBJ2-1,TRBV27,CASSLYNEQFF
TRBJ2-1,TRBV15,CATSIRDSYNEQFF
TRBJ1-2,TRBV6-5,CASSYNINYGYTF
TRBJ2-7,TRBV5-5,CASSLEVQAYEQYF
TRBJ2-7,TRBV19,CASSTGTGFFEQYF
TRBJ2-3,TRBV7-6,CASSLLPDTQYF
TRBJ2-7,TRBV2,CATPLGQAGEQYF
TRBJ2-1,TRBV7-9,CASSFSGQSYNEQFF
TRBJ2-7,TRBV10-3,CAIRKTEIYEQYF
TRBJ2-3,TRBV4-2,CASSQEPGSTDTQYF
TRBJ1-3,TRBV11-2,CASSSKTGTIGNTIYF
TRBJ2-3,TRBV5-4,CASSLIISGATDTQYF
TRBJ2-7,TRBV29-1,CSVVSSYEQYF
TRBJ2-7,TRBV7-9,CASSLAAGTNEQYF
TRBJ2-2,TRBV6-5,CASSWTSGIEGELFF
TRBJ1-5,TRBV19,CASSIRDRTTSNQPQHF
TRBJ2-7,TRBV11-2,CASSYTRSSGSEQYF
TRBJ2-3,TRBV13,CASSLRRRPGDTQYF
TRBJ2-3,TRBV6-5,CASCPIGSDTQYF
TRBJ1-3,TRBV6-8,CASTGDIRNTIYF
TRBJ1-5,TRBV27,CASRQKRTGNNSNQPQHF
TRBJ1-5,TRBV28,CASSLSTQPQHF
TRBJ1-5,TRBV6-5,CASSPDSGSNQPQHF
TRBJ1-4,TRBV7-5,CGGLPVKLFF
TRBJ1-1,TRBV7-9,CASSFESPTEAFF
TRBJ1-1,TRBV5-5,CASSPNGNSNTEAFF
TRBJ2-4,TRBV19,CASSASAKNIQYF
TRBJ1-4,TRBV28,CASSSRRTNNEKLFF
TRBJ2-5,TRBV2,CASSRDLQETQYF
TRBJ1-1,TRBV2,CASSEIQTAEAFF
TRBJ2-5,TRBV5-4,CASSFGLATETQYF
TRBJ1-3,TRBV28,CASDETGSGNTIYF
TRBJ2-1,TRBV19,CASKGAWGEQFF
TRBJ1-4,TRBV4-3,CASSQGPRTTNEKLFF